A single sample is the source of the 19 T cell receptor beta chains below, sequenced in a study of T cell repertoires in cytomegalovirus infection. TCRdb recomputed calls from the reads with MiXCR, one row per CDR3 protein. The table has about 140,000 distinct CDR3 sequences, about 6.5% seen once. The sample consisted of PBMCs. These receptors originate from a human donor in good health (CMV status not recorded). Some clones in this sample may be carry-over from other donors' samples.

This clonotype was recorded a few times. The genes are TRBV4-3 and TRBJ2-7; no clear D. This CDR3 spans 15 amino acids. The ends were cut back, 5 bases at V and 1 base at J, with 15 bases in the middle. From germline, CDR1 is LGHNA and CDR2 YSLEER. The CDR3, as DNA: TGCGCCAGCAGCGAGATCCGTGGGGTTTCCTACGAGCAGTACTTC. As protein: CASSEIRGVSYEQYF.

This clonotype was seen ten or more times. V usage is TRBV7-2 and J usage is TRBJ2-7; D might be TRBD1 (6 bases). V was clipped by 2 bases and J by 1 base, with 12 bases between them. Germline V gives CDR1 SGHTA, CDR2 FQGNSA. This CDR3 spans 15 amino acids. This CDR3 is CASSLHGDKSYEQYF. In DNA, the CDR3 is TGTGCCAGCAGCTTACATGGGGACAAGTCCTACGAGCAGTACTTC.

The rearrangement uses TRBV28 and TRBJ2-7; 9 bases match TRBD2. Germline V gene data show CDR1 as MDHEN and CDR2 as SYDVKM. Unmatched junction bases numbered 8, after V lost 6 bases and J lost 2 bases. This CDR3 comprises 15 residues. CDR3 loop: CASSGPTSGAYEQYF. In nucleotides, the CDR3 is TGTGCCAGCAGCGGCCCGACTAGCGGTGCCTACGAGCAGTACTTC.

This clonotype occurred many times. The gene calls are TRBV6-2 or TRBV6-3 and TRBJ2-1; 11 nucleotides line up with TRBD2. Germline V gene sequence: CDR1 MNHEY, CDR2 SVGEGT. Trimming took 6 bases from V and 9 from J; bases not matched to a gene: 4. The CDR3 consists of 13 residues. This CDR3 reads CASRTSGEVEQFF. For the CDR3, the DNA is TGTGCCAGCAGGACTAGCGGGGAGGTTGAGCAGTTCTTC.

This clonotype was counted many times. The chain carries TRBV7-2 and TRBJ2-7; 10 bases fit TRBD1. Unmatched junction bases numbered 15, after V lost 4 bases and J lost 3 bases. The CDR3 spans 18 residues. Germline CDR1 reads SGHTA; CDR2 reads FQGNSA. This CDR3 reads CASSSSPSGTGALYEQYF. Written as DNA, the CDR3 is TGTGCCAGCAGCTCTTCACCCTCCGGGACAGGGGCCCTCTACGAGCAGTACTTC.

This clonotype was observed a handful of times. The V call is TRBV15, the J call TRBJ2-7, with 8 nucleotides matching TRBD1. Germline CDR1 and CDR2: LNHNV and YYDKDF (reference sequence). With 0 bases clipped from V and 4 bases from J, the junction kept 8 bases outside the gene matches. CDR3 length: 16 amino acids. CDR3 protein: CATSRDLVGQGYEQYF. CDR3 coding DNA: TGTGCCACCAGCAGAGATCTGGTCGGACAGGGTTACGAGCAGTACTTC.

The rearrangement joins TRBV29-1 to TRBJ2-7, with 8 bases lining up with TRBD1. The CDR3 length is 13 residues. Losses at the gene ends were 4 bases for V and 4 bases for J; bases not matched to a gene: 6. Germline V lookup: CDR1 SQVTM, CDR2 ANQGSEA. In DNA, the CDR3 is TGCAGCGTTGTCGGACAGGGAAGGTACGAGCAGTACTTC. Translating it yields CSVVGQGRYEQYF.

This clonotype occurred many times. The chain employs TRBV6-2 or TRBV6-3 and TRBJ1-6; 7 nucleotides line up with TRBD1. The germline V gene has CDR1 MNHEY and CDR2 SVGEGT. J was trimmed by 0 bases and V by 3 bases; bases with no gene match: 11. CDR3 length equals 19 residues. The chain's CDR3 is CASSYPTDRASSYNSPLHF. As DNA, the CDR3 is TGTGCCAGCAGTTATCCGACCGACAGGGCGAGCTCCTATAATTCACCCCTCCACTTT.

Notes on this clonotype: This may be a read error: a much more frequent sequence differs by one nucleotide. The CDR3 spells CDSSLLSQNTDTQYF. For the CDR3, the DNA is TGTGACAGCAGTTTATTGAGTCAGAACACAGATACGCAGTATTTT. The chain combines TRBV12-3 or TRBV12-4 with TRBJ2-3, with no clear D. The CDR3 length is 15 residues.

At least ten counts were recorded for this clonotype. The chain couples TRBV20-1 to TRBJ1-2, with D perhaps TRBD1 (6 bases). Germline V lookup: CDR1 DFQATT, CDR2 SNEGSKA (reference sequence). V was trimmed by 6 bases and J by 2 bases, leaving 16 bases between them. The CDR3 loop spans 14 amino acids. CDR3 bases: TGCAGTGCCGTCCGACGGACAGAGAACTATGGCTACACCTTC. Encoded protein: CSAVRRTENYGYTF.

This clonotype was counted a few times. This chain's CDR3 is CASSYKDSNQPQHF. The CDR3 region has the DNA TGTGCCAGCAGTTATAAGGATAGCAATCAGCCCCAGCATTTT. The chain recombines TRBV6-2 or TRBV6-3 with TRBJ1-5; unclear D gene. CDR1 is MNHEY and CDR2 is SVGEGT in the germline V gene. V lost 3 bases and J 0 bases, leaving 6 bases between the germline ends. The CDR3 runs 14 residues.

This clonotype occurred many times. This chain links TRBV7-2 with TRBJ1-4, with D unclear. The germline V gene has CDR1 SGHTA and CDR2 FQGNSA. The CDR3 runs to 15 residues. Trimming left V 1 base short and J 5 bases short, with 11 bases between. DNA of the CDR3: TGTGCCAGCAGCTTAGTATCGTACCGGAATGAAAAACTGTTTTTT. Translating it yields CASSLVSYRNEKLFF.

This clonotype appeared many times. V usage is TRBV7-2 and J usage is TRBJ1-4; unclear D gene. The CDR3 length is 15 residues. Germline assignment: CDR1 SGHTA and CDR2 FQGNSA. V shed 5 bases and J shed 3 bases, with 13 bases lying between them. The CDR3 DNA follows: TGTGCCAGCAGCATCTGGGCTCAGGCTAATGAAAAACTGTTTTTT. Translating gives CASSIWAQANEKLFF.

Comment on this clonotype: One junction end does not reproduce the germline sequence, and a read error may be involved. J is TRBJ2-3 and V is TRBV7-2; D is undetermined. The CDR3 length is 15 residues. Germline assignment: CDR1 SGHTA and CDR2 FQGNSA. CDR3 region: CVSSLLPLGTDTQYF. CDR3 DNA sequence: TGTGTCAGCAGCTTATTACCCTTGGGCACAGATACGCAGTATTTT.

This clonotype appeared many times. The gene calls are TRBV7-2 and TRBJ2-6; D not certain. Germline assignment: CDR1 SGHTA and CDR2 FQGNSA. Deletions cut 2 bases from V and 2 bases from J, with 13 bases between. The CDR3 runs 17 residues. DNA of the CDR3: TGTGCCAGCAGCTTATGGGCCCAGGCGACTGGGGCCAACGTCCTGACTTTC. This codes for CASSLWAQATGANVLTF. The complete variable domain, with remaining parts taken from reference TRBV7-2 and TRBJ2-6, reads GAGVSQSPSNKVTEKGKDVELRCDPISGHTALYWYRQSLGQGLEFLIYFQGNSAPDKSGLPSDRFSAERTGGSVSTLTIQRTQQEDSAVYLCASSLWAQATGANVLTFGAGSRLTVL.

A few counts support this clonotype. The chain recombines TRBV29-1 with TRBJ1-3; 9 nucleotides line up with TRBD1. The CDR3 is 14 amino acids. V shed 3 bases and J 3 bases; nucleotides not matched to a gene: 3. Germline loops: CDR1 SQVTM, CDR2 ANQGSEA. The CDR3 spells CSVDMTGGGNTIYF. Here the CDR3 DNA reads TGCAGCGTTGATATGACAGGGGGTGGAAACACCATATATTTT.

This clonotype was seen repeatedly, ten times or more. The gene calls are TRBV7-8 and TRBJ1-5, with TRBD1 matching 10 bases. CDR3 size: 16 residues. From germline, CDR1 is SGHVS and CDR2 FQNEAQ. V was clipped by 5 bases and J by 4 bases; unmatched bases: 8. The DNA for the CDR3 is TGTGCCAGCAGCCAAAAACCGGGACAGGGGAATCAGCCCCAGCATTTT. This sequence encodes CASSQKPGQGNQPQHF.

This clonotype has at least ten counts. The rearrangement uses TRBV7-2 and TRBJ2-5; no reliable D call. V was shortened by 6 bases and J by 4 bases, with 9 bases between the two germline ends. CDR1 is SGHTA, CDR2 FQGNSA, per germline. The CDR3 sequence is 12 residues long. The DNA of the CDR3 is TGTGCCAGCAGTACCCCGCGAGAGACCCAGTACTTC. Residues: CASSTPRETQYF.

This clonotype was counted ten times or more. This chain uses TRBV19 with TRBJ1-5; 9 bases align to TRBD1. Germline CDR1 and CDR2: LNHDA and SQIVND (reference sequence). The CDR3 extends over 15 amino acids. Trimming cost V 5 bases and J 0 bases; bases outside gene matches: 2. The CDR3 bases are TGTGCCAGTAGTGGACAGGGGATTAGCAATCAGCCCCAGCATTTT. As protein: CASSGQGISNQPQHF.